The entry below gives a single T cell receptor (beta chain) sequence along with its context. This record belongs to a study of blood T cell repertoires in COVID-19. Across the study: The origin of the acute and convalescent COVID-19 samples was the United States, Italy and Spain.

Study processing details: For nucleated cells, counts were estimated from reference gene primer amplification. Assay: immunoSEQ multiplex PCR; the TCRdb copy retains only in-frame clones and omits some. V and J calls and clone size come straight from that table; D and trimming were deduced from the DNA. The data hold over 200,000 clones, with 75% to 90% observed a single time. The TCR was taken from a woman aged 25 to 39 who had recovered from COVID-19. The sequenced material came from peripheral blood.

Here the CDR3 reads CASSEEGGAYNEQFF. CDR3 in DNA: TGTGCCAGCAGTGAAGAAGGGGGCGCCTACAATGAGCAGTTCTTC. The chain uses TRBV2 and TRBJ2-1; 7 bases map to TRBD1. The V and J ends lost 1 base and 2 bases, in that order; junction bases with no gene match: 2. CDR3 length: 15 residues. Per germline, CDR1 SNHLY and CDR2 FYNNEI.